A single sample is the source of the 11 T cell receptor beta chains below, sequenced in a study of T cell clusters in autoimmune cytopenias. Multiplex touch-down PCR amplified TRB using TRB-A and TRB-B pools in one tube. TCRdb processed the multiplex PCR reads again and assigns one entry to each CDR3 protein, with no DNA. This table lists around 5,000 distinct CDR3 sequences. Each sample's input was around 250 ng genomic DNA, 35,000 to 40,000 genome equivalents. Another study also made use of these data, one on T cell repertoires in aging, cancer and after chemotherapy.

The sample comprised peripheral blood. The source of these receptors is a human donor in good health.

Its frequency marks this clonotype as medium-sized. The chain links TRBV29-1 to TRBJ1-6; TCRdb gives TRBD1 as the D gene, but with no DNA this cannot be confirmed. This CDR3 has 13 residues. Germline CDR1 reads SQVTM; CDR2 reads ANQGSEA. The CDR3 loop reads CSVAGQGDSPLHF.

Considering frequency, this clonotype is medium-sized. This sequence joins TRBV12-3 or TRBV12-4 and TRBJ2-5; TCRdb's D gene call, TRBD1, goes unchecked for lack of DNA. The CDR3 contains 15 residues. The CDR3: CASSGGPRGQETQYF.

Measured by frequency, this clonotype is medium-sized. CDR3 sequence: CASVYNGATDSNQPQHF. The genes are TRBV19 and TRBJ1-5; no DNA is available, so the TRBD1 call from TCRdb remains unchecked. This CDR3 contains 17 residues. The germline gives CDR1 LNHDA, CDR2 SQIVND (reference sequence).

By frequency, this clonotype registers medium-sized (0.01 to 0.1%). V is TRBV15 and J is TRBJ1-5; without DNA, the TCRdb call of TRBD1 cannot be checked. Germline CDR1 is LNHNV and CDR2 is YYDKDF (reference sequence). This CDR3 spans 15 amino acids. The CDR3 protein is CATSQSRDPNQPQHF.

The rearrangement uses TRBV7-2 and TRBJ2-1. The CDR3 loop spans 14 amino acids. Germline CDR1 is SGHTA and CDR2 is FQGNSA. This chain's CDR3 is CASSFPSRYNEQFF.

J is TRBJ1-6 and V is TRBV12-3 or TRBV12-4. The CDR3 runs 12 residues. The CDR3 spells CASSLMDSPLHF.

The V gene is TRBV6-2 or TRBV6-3, the J gene TRBJ2-1; TCRdb gives TRBD2 as the D gene, but with no DNA this cannot be confirmed. The CDR3 runs 16 residues. Germline CDR1 and CDR2: MNHEY and SVGEGT. The CDR3 region is CASSSRLAGGYNEQFF.

J is TRBJ1-1 and V is TRBV10-3; TCRdb outputs TRBD1, but without DNA this stays unchecked. The CDR3 covers 14 residues. Germline-derived CDR1 and CDR2 are ENHRY and SYGVKD. The chain's CDR3 is CAISPDRYDTEAFF.

The V and J genes are TRBV6-1 and TRBJ2-7; the D gene TCRdb calls, TRBD1, cannot be checked with no DNA. Germline V lookup: CDR1 MNHNS, CDR2 SASEGT. The CDR3 sequence is 13 residues long. The CDR3: CASWDRSSYEQYF.

The chain joins TRBV18 to TRBJ2-2; TCRdb's D call, TRBD1, is unchecked because there is no DNA. CDR1 is KGHSH and CDR2 is LQKENI in the germline V gene. This CDR3 has 17 residues. The CDR3 protein is CASSPFPTGVSTGELFF.

V and J are TRBV27 and TRBJ2-3; no DNA is available, so the TRBD1 call from TCRdb remains unchecked. Germline V lookup: CDR1 MNHEY, CDR2 SMNVEV (reference sequence). The CDR3 runs to 14 residues. The CDR3 here is CASNHRPSTDTQYF.